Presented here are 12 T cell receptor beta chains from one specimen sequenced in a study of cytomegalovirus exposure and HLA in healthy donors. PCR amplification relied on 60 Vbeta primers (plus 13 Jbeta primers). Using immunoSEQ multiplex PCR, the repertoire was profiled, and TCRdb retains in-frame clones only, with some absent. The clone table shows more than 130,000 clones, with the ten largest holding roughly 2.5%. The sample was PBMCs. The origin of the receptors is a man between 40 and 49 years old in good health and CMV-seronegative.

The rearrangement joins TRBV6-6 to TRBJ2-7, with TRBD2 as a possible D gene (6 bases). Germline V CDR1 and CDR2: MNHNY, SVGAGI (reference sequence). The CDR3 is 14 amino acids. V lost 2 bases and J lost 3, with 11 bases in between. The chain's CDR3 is CASSYTGLSYEQYF. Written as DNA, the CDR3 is TGTGCCAGCAGTTACACGGGACTGAGCTACGAGCAGTACTTC.

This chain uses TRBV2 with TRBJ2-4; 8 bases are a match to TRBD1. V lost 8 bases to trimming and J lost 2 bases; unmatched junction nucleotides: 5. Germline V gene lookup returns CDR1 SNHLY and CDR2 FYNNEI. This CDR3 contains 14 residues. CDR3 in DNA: TGTGCCAGCTCGGGGACAGGACCCAAAAACATTCAGTACTTC. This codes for CASSGTGPKNIQYF.

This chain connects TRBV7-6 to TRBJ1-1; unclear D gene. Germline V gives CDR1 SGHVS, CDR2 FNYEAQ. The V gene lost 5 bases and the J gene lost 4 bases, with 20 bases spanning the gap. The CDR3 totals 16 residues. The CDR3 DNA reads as TGTGCCAGCAGCGCAGTCCGTCGGGAGGTAAGCACTGAAGCTTTCTTT. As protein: CASSAVRREVSTEAFF.

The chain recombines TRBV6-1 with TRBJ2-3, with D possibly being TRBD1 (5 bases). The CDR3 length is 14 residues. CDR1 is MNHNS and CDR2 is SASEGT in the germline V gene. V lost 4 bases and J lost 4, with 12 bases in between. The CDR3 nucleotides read TGTGCCAGCAGTGGGTCCAGGGTCGCAGATACGCAGTATTTT. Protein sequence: CASSGSRVADTQYF.

CDR3 amino acids: CASSPWTVANTEAFF. The DNA for the CDR3 is TGTGCCAGCAGCCCATGGACAGTCGCTAACACTGAAGCTTTCTTT. The chain uses TRBV5-4 and TRBJ1-1, with D perhaps matching TRBD1 (6 bases). The CDR3 spans 15 residues. Germline lookup yields CDR1 SGHNT and CDR2 YYREEE (reference sequence). Between the trimmed V and J ends, which lost 4 bases and 2 bases, there was a span of 15 bases.

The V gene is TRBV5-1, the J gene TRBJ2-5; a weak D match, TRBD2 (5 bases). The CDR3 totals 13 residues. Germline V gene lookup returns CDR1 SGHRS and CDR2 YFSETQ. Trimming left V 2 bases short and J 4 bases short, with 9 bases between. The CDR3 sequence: CASSLTSGETQYF. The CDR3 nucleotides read TGCGCCAGCAGCTTAACCAGCGGAGAGACCCAGTACTTC.

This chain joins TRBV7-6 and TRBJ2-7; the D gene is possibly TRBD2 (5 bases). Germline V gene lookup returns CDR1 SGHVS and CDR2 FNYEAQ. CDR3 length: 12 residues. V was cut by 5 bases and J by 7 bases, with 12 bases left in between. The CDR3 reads CASSHQPGEQYF. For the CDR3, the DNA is TGTGCCAGCAGCCACCAACCGGGAGAGCAGTACTTC. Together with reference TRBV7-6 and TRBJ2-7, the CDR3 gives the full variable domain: GAGVSQSPRYKVTKRGQDVALRCDPISGHVSLYWYRQALGQGPEFLTYFNYEAQQDKSGLPNDRFSAERPEGSISTLTIQRTEQRDSAMYRCASSHQPGEQYFGPGTRLTVT.

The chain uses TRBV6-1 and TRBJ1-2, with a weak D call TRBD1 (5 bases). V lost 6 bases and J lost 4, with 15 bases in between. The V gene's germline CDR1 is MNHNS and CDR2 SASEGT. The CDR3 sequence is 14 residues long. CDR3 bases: TGTGCCAGCAGCGTGGGGCTCCTCTCCTATGGCTACACCTTC. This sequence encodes CASSVGLLSYGYTF.

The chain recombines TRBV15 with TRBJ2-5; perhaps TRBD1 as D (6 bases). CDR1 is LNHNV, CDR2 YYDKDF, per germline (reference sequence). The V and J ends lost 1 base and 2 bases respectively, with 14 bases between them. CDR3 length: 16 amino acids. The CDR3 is CATSRVAGRGQETQYF. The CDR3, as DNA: TGTGCCACCAGCAGAGTGGCGGGCAGGGGTCAAGAGACCCAGTACTTC. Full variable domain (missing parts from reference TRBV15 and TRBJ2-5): DAMVIQNPRYQVTQFGKPVTLSCSQTLNHNVMYWYQQKSSQAPKLLFHYYDKDFNNEADTPDNFQSRRPNTSFCFLDIRSPGLGDTAMYLCATSRVAGRGQETQYFGPGTRLLVL.

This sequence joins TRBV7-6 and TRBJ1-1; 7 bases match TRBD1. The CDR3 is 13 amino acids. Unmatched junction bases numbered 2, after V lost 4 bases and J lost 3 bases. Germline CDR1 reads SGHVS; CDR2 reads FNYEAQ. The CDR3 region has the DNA TGTGCCAGCAGCTGGGACAGCTACACTGAAGCTTTCTTT. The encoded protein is CASSWDSYTEAFF.

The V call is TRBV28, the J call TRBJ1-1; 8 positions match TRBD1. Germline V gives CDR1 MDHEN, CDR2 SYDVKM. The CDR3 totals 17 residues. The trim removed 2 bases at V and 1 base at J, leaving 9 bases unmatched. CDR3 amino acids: CASSLVSRGLGNTEAFF. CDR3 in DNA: TGTGCCAGCAGTTTAGTCTCCAGGGGGCTTGGGAACACTGAAGCTTTCTTT.

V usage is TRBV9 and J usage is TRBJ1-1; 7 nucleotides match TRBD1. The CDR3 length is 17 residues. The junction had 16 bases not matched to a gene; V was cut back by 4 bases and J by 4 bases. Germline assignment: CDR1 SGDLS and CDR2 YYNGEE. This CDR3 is CASSPQVQTGLSTEAFF. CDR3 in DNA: TGTGCCAGCAGCCCACAAGTACAGACAGGGCTGAGCACTGAAGCTTTCTTT.